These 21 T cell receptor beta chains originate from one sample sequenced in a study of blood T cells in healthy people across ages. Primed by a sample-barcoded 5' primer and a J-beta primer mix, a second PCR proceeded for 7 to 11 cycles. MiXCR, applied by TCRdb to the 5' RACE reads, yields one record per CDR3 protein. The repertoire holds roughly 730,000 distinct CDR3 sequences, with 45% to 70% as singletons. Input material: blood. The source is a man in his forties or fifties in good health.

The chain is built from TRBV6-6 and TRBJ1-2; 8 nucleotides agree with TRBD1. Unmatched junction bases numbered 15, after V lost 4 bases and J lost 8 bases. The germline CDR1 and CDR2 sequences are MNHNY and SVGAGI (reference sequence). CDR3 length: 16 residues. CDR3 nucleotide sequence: TGTGCCAGCAGTTCCAGACAGGGGCCTTCCCCGAAAGGCTACACCTTC. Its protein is CASSSRQGPSPKGYTF.

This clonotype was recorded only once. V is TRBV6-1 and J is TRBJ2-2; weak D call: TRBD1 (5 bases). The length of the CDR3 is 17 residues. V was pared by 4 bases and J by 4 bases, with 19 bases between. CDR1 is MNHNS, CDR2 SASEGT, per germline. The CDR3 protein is CASSGLTGYVGTGELFF. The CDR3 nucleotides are TGTGCCAGCAGTGGGTTAACAGGTTATGTCGGCACCGGGGAGCTGTTTTTT.

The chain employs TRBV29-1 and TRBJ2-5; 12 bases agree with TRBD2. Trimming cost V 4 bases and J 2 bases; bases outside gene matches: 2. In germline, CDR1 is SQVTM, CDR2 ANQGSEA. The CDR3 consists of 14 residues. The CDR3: CSVGGLAGQETQYF. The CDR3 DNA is TGCAGCGTTGGAGGACTAGCGGGGCAAGAGACCCAGTACTTC. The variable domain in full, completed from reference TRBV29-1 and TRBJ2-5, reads SAVISQKPSRDICQRGTSLTIQCQVDSQVTMMFWYRQQPGQSLTLIATANQGSEATYESGFVIDKFPISRPNLTFSTLTVSNMSPEDSSIYLCSVGGLAGQETQYFGPGTRLLVL.

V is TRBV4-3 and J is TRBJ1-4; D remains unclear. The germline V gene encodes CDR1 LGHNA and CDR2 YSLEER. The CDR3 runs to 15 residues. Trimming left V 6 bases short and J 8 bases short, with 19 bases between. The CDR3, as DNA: TGCGCCAGCAGTACTACAGCGTTTGACGCGGAAAAACTGTTTTTT. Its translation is CASSTTAFDAEKLFF.

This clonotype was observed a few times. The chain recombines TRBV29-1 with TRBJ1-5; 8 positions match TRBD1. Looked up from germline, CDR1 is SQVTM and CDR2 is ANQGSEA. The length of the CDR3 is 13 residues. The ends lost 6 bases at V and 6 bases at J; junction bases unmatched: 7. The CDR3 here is CSVQGGAAQPQHF. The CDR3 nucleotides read TGCAGCGTACAGGGGGGAGCGGCTCAGCCCCAGCATTTT.

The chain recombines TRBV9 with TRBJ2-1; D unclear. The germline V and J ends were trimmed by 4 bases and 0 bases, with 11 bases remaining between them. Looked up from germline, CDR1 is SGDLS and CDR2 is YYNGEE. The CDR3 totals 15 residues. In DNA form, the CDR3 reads TGTGCCAGCAGCCCCATGGTAGGCTCCTACAATGAGCAGTTCTTC. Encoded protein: CASSPMVGSYNEQFF.

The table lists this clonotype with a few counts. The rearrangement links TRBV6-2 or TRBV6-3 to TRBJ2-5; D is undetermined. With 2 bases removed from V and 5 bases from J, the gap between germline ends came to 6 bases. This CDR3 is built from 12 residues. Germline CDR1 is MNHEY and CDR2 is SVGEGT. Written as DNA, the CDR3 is TGTGCCAGCAGTTACGCCGGGGAGACCCAGTACTTC. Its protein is CASSYAGETQYF.

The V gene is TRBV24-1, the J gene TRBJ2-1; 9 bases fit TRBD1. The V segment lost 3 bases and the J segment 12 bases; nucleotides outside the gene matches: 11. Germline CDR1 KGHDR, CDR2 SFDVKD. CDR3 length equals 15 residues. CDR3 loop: CATSDRGQGIYGQFF. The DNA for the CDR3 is TGTGCCACCAGTGATCGGGGACAGGGTATTTATGGGCAGTTCTTC.

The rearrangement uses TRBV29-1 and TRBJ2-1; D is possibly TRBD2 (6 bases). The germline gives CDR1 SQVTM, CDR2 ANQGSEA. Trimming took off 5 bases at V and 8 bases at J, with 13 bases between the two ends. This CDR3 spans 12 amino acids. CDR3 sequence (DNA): TGCAGCGTTAACTACCCGGGGGATGAGCAGTTCTTC. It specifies CSVNYPGDEQFF.

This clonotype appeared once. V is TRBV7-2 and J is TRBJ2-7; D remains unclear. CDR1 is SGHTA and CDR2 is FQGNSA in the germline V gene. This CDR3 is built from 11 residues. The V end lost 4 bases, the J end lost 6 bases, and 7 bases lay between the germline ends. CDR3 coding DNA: TGTGCCAGCAGCTCCTTCCGCGAGCAGTACTTC. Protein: CASSSFREQYF.

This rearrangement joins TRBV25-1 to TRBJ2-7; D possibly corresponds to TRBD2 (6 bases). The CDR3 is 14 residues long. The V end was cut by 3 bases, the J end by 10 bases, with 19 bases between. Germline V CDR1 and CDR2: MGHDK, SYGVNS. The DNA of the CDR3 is TGTGCCAGCAGTGAGCGGGACTGGAGGAGCGCCCAGTACTTC. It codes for CASSERDWRSAQYF.

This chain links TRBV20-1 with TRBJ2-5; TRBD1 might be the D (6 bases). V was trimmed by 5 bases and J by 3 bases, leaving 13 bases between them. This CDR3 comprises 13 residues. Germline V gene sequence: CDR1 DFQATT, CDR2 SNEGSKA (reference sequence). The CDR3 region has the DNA TGCAGTGCTGTACGGGACAAAAAAGAGACCCAGTACTTC. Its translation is CSAVRDKKETQYF.

This CDR3 reads CASSALLSYEQYF. The CDR3 DNA reads TGTGCCAGCAGCGCCCTCCTTTCCTACGAGCAGTACTTC. The J gene is TRBJ2-7, the V gene TRBV11-2; D not certain. The germline V and J ends were trimmed by 5 bases and 1 base, with 9 bases remaining between them. This CDR3 is built from 13 residues. Germline V gene lookup returns CDR1 SGHAT and CDR2 FQNNGV.

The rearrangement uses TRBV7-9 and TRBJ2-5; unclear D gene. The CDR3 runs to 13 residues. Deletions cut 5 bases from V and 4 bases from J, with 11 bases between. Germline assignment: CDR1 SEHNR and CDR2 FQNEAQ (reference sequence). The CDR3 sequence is CASSPRPLETQYF. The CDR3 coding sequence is TGTGCCAGCAGCCCTCGCCCTCTAGAGACCCAGTACTTC. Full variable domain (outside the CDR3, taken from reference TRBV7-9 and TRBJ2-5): DTGVSQNPRHKITKRGQNVTFRCDPISEHNRLYWYRQTLGQGPEFLTYFQNEAQLEKSRLLSDRFSAERPKGSFSTLEIQRTEQGDSAMYLCASSPRPLETQYFGPGTRLLVL.

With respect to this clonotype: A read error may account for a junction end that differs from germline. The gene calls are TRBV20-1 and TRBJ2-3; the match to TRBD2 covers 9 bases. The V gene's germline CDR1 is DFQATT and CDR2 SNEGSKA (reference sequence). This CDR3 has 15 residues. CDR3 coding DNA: TGCAGTGCCAGAGAGCTAGCGGGGTGGCCAGATACGCAGTATTTT. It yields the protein CSARELAGWPDTQYF.

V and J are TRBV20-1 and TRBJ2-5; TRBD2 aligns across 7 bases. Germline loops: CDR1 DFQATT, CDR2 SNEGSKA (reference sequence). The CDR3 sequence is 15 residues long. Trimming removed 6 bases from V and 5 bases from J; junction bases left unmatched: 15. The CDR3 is CSAEASGPFPETQYF. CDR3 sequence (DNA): TGCAGTGCAGAAGCTAGCGGTCCGTTCCCTGAGACCCAGTACTTC.

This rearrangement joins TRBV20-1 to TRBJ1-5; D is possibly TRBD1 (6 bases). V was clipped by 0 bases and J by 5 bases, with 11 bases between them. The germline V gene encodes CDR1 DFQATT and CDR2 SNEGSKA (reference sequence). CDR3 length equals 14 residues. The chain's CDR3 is CSAREADSYQPQHF. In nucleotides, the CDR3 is TGCAGTGCTAGAGAGGCGGACAGTTATCAGCCCCAGCATTTT.

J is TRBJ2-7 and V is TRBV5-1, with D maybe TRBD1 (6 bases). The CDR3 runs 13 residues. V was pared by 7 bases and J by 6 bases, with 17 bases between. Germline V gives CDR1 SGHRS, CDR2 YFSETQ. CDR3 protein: CASSLTGFREQYF. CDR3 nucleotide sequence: TGCGCCAGCTCACTGACAGGATTTCGCGAGCAGTACTTC. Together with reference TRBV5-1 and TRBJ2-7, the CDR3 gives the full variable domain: KAGVTQTPRYLIKTRGQQVTLSCSPISGHRSVSWYQQTPGQGLQFLFEYFSETQRNKGNFPGRFSGRQFSNSRSEMNVSTLELGDSALYLCASSLTGFREQYFGPGTRLTVT.

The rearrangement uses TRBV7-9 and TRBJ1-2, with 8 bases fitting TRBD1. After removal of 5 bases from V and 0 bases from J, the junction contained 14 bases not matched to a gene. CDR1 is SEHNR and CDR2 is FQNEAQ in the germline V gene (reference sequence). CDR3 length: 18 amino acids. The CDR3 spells CASSPNGQGALANYGYTF. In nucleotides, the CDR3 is TGTGCCAGCAGCCCAAACGGACAGGGAGCCTTAGCTAACTATGGCTACACCTTC.

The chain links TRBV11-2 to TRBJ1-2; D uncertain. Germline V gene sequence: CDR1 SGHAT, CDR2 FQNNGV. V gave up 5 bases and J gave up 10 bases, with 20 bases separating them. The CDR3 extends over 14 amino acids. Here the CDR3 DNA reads TGTGCCAGCAGCCCAATATCGTCCCCGGGTGTCTACACCTTC. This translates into CASSPISSPGVYTF.

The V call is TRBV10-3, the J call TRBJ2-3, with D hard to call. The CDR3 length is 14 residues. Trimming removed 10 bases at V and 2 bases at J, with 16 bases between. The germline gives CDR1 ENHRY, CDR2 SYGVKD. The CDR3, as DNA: TGTGCCAGCCGCTCAGAGATGTCCACAGATACGCAGTATTTT. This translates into CASRSEMSTDTQYF.